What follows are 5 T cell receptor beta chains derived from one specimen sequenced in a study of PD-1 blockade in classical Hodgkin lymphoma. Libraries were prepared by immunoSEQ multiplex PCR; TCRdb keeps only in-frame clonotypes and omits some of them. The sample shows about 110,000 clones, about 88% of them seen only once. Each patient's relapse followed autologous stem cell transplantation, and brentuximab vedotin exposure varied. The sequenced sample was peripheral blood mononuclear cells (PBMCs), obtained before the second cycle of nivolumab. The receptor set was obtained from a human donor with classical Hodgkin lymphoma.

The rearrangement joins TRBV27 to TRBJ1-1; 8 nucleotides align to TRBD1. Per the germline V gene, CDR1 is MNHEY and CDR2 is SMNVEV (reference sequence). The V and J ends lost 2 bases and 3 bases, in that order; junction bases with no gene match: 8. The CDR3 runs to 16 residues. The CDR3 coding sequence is TGTGCCAGCAGTTTAGTTCCAGGGGGCTTGGACACTGAAGCTTTCTTT. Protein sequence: CASSLVPGGLDTEAFF.

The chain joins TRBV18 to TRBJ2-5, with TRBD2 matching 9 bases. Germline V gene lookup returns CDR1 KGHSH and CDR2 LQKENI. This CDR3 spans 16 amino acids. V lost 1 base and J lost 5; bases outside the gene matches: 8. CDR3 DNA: TGTGCCAGCTCACCACGTCCAGCGGGAGGATCGGAGACCCAGTACTTC. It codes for CASSPRPAGGSETQYF.

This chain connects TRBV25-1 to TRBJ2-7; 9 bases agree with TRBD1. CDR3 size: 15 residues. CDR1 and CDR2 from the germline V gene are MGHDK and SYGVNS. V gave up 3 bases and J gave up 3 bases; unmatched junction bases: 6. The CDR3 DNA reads TGTGCCAGCAGTGACCCGGACAGGGGAAGCTACGAGCAGTACTTC. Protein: CASSDPDRGSYEQYF.

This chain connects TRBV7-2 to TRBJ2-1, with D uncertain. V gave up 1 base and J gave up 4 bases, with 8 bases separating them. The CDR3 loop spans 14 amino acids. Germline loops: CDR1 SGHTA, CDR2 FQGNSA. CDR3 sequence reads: CASSLVRAYNEQFF. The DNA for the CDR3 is TGTGCCAGCAGCTTAGTAAGGGCATACAATGAGCAGTTCTTC.

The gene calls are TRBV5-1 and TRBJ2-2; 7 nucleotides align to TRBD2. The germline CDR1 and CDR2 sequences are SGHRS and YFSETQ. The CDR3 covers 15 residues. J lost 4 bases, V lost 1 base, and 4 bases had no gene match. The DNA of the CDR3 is TGCGCCAGCAGCTTGTTGGCGGGGGTCACCGGGGAGCTGTTTTTT. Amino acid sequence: CASSLLAGVTGELFF. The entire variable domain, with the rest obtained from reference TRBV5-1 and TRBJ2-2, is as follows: KAGVTQTPRYLIKTRGQQVTLSCSPISGHRSVSWYQQTPGQGLQFLFEYFSETQRNKGNFPGRFSGRQFSNSRSEMNVSTLELGDSALYLCASSLLAGVTGELFFGEGSRLTVL.